What follows are 8 T cell receptor beta chains derived from one specimen sequenced in a study of cytomegalovirus exposure and HLA in healthy donors. PCR used 60 Vbeta primers and 13 Jbeta primers. TCRdb's copy holds only in-frame clones and misses some; the assay was immunoSEQ multiplex PCR. The table shows 85,000 to 100,000 clones, with about 79% occurring only once. Sample: PBMCs. Every receptor here comes from a male donor in good health and CMV-seropositive.

The rearrangement uses TRBV6-4 and TRBJ1-2; perhaps TRBD1 as D (6 bases). V lost 0 bases, J lost 8 bases, and 10 bases lay in between. This CDR3 has 13 residues. Germline CDR1 reads MRHNA; CDR2 reads SNTAGT. This CDR3 reads CASSDSTGSGYTF. CDR3 nucleotide sequence: TGTGCCAGCAGTGACTCTACAGGGAGCGGCTACACCTTC.

The rearrangement links TRBV2 to TRBJ1-2; D unresolved. The germline CDR1 and CDR2 sequences are SNHLY and FYNNEI. This CDR3 is 16 amino acids long. Deletions cut 3 bases from V and 1 base from J, with 15 bases between. As DNA, the CDR3 is TGTGCCAGCAGTGAGACTGTCGTAGGATATAACTATGGCTACACCTTC. Translated, it gives CASSETVVGYNYGYTF.

The chain carries TRBV30 and TRBJ1-4; D ambiguous. Germline CDR1 is GTSNPN and CDR2 is SVGIG (reference sequence). The CDR3 length is 14 residues. The V end was cut by 5 bases, the J end by 8 bases, with 18 bases between. CDR3 loop: CAWAEGGIREKLFF. DNA of the CDR3: TGTGCCTGGGCTGAGGGAGGAATTAGGGAAAAACTGTTTTTT.

The chain recombines TRBV2 with TRBJ1-2, with D tentatively TRBD1 (6 bases). V was shortened by 4 bases and J by 3 bases, with 15 bases between the two germline ends. Germline V gives CDR1 SNHLY, CDR2 FYNNEI. The CDR3 is made up of 15 amino acids. CDR3 in DNA: TGTGCCAGCAGTGGTCAGGGGAGATTGGACTATGGCTACACCTTC. Translation gives CASSGQGRLDYGYTF.

This clone was observed once. The CDR3 nucleotides are TGTGCCAGCAGTTGGCGAAGACTAGCGGGGGGACGAGAATACGAGCAGTACTTC. This codes for CASSWRRLAGGREYEQYF. This sequence joins TRBV27 and TRBJ2-7; TRBD2 aligns across 13 bases. Per germline, CDR1 MNHEY and CDR2 SMNVEV (reference sequence). The J segment lost 4 bases and the V segment lost 4 bases, leaving 13 bases of the junction unmatched. CDR3 size: 18 residues.

The V call is TRBV5-1, the J call TRBJ2-1; the match to TRBD1 covers 7 bases. The V and J ends lost 6 bases and 3 bases, in that order; junction bases with no gene match: 12. In germline, CDR1 is SGHRS, CDR2 YFSETQ. The CDR3 consists of 16 residues. The CDR3 sequence is CASKDRAPNNYNEQFF. The DNA for the CDR3 is TGCGCCAGCAAAGACAGGGCACCGAATAACTACAATGAGCAGTTCTTC.

V gene TRBV6-1 combines with J gene TRBJ2-7; 8 positions match TRBD2. Germline CDR1 MNHNS, CDR2 SASEGT. The CDR3 is 14 amino acids. V trimming: 6 bases; J trimming: 5 bases; junction bases outside the gene matches: 9. The CDR3 DNA sequence: TGTGCCAGCAGCTCCCGGGGGGGGCTGGACGAGCAGTACTTC. Protein product: CASSSRGGLDEQYF.

This clone appeared a single time. The rearrangement joins TRBV13 to TRBJ1-3; no firm D call. Trimming cost V 8 bases and J 2 bases, with 25 bases left between them. The germline V gene has CDR1 PRHDT and CDR2 FYEKMQ (reference sequence). The CDR3 loop spans 18 amino acids. This CDR3 reads CASPAPPAAPRAGNTIYF. CDR3 DNA: TGTGCCAGCCCGGCGCCCCCGGCCGCCCCGAGGGCTGGAAACACCATATATTTT. Based on the CDR3 plus reference TRBV13 and TRBJ1-3, the full variable domain is AAGVIQSPRHLIKEKRETATLKCYPIPRHDTVYWYQQGPGQDPQFLISFYEKMQSDKGSIPDRFSAQQFSDYHSELNMSSLELGDSALYFCASPAPPAAPRAGNTIYFGEGSWLTVV.